Described below is a single T cell receptor (beta chain) sequence and its context. Repertoires were generated with immunoSEQ multiplex PCR, while TCRdb's copy carries only in-frame clones and drops some. The profile shows about 330,000 clones, around 87% of them singletons. This record belongs to a study of blood T cell repertoires in COVID-19. The specimen sequenced was peripheral blood. The TCR comes from a woman in her fifties or sixties with active or convalescent COVID-19.

CDR3 DNA sequence: TGTGCCAGCAGTGCAGGGACAGGGTCGGCTCTCACAACTAATGAAAAACTGTTTTTT. Translation gives CASSAGTGSALTTNEKLFF. The V call is TRBV6-1, the J call TRBJ1-4; 9 nucleotides align to TRBD1. CDR3 length equals 19 residues. Trimming removed 4 bases from V and 0 bases from J; junction bases left unmatched: 12. The germline V gene has CDR1 MNHNS and CDR2 SASEGT.